The source of this T cell receptor beta chain is a study of T-cell memory formation after mild COVID-19. TCRdb ran MiXCR on the 5' RACE reads and lists one entry per CDR3 protein. Counted here are roughly 180,000 distinct CDR3 sequences, under 14% occurring once; the ten biggest clones make up roughly 3.8%. This clonotype came up many times. The germline CDR1 and CDR2 sequences are LGHNA and YSLEER. V gave up 4 bases and J gave up 0 bases, with 11 bases separating them. The CDR3 sequence is 15 residues long. The genes are TRBV4-3 and TRBJ2-3, with D tentatively TRBD2 (7 bases). This receptor was identified in a man between 18 and 35 years old who had mild COVID-19 (a few samples of this study predate the infection). Cell type and time point are not known. The specimen sequenced was PBMCs or a T cell subset sorted from them (not recorded which). CDR3: CASSPRGGSTDTQYF. The CDR3 bases are TGCGCCAGCAGCCCTAGGGGGGGTAGCACAGATACGCAGTATTTT.